The T cell receptor (beta chain) under discussion was sequenced for a study of cytomegalovirus exposure and HLA in healthy donors. About the study: Out of about 179 million T cells, an earlier analysis found over 90 million unique TCR beta sequences in total.

Study conclusions and caveats: Sequencing likely generated an artifact that appeared as a cluster of highly shared sequence variants. In vitro confirmation showed three CMV-associated chains to be CMV antigen specific.

Points on this clone: What it recognizes is unknown.

The PCR employed 60 Vbeta primers together with 13 Jbeta primers. TCRdb's copy holds only in-frame clones and misses some; the assay was immunoSEQ multiplex PCR. The data hold about 150,000 clones, with roughly 83% observed a single time. CDR3 length: 16 amino acids. V was shortened by 5 bases and J by 6 bases, with 20 bases between the two germline ends. CDR1 LNHDA and CDR2 SQIVND come from the germline V gene (reference sequence). This receptor was obtained from a human donor in good health. This rearrangement joins TRBV19 to TRBJ1-5, with a tentative D call TRBD1 (6 bases). Sequences were obtained from PBMCs. The CDR3 bases are TGTGCCAGTAGTCCCCGACAGGTGAGGGAGCGTCAGCCCCAGCATTTT. Residues: CASSPRQVRERQPQHF.